The T cell receptor (beta chain) described here comes from a study of blood T cells in healthy people across ages. Whole-study results and caveats: Roughly linear age-related decline in beta diversity appeared, significant by age around 38. Estimates of total diversity, which came from one million sequenced T cells, were considered to be underestimates.

Through a sample-barcoded 5' primer and a J-beta primer mix, a second PCR was run for about 6 to 12 cycles. TCRdb processed the 5' RACE reads anew with MiXCR; each CDR3 protein has one entry. The repertoire includes some 1.4 million distinct CDR3 sequences, roughly 40% of them detected once, and approximately 7.9% sits in the top ten. The CDR3 loop spans 13 amino acids. Germline-derived CDR1 and CDR2 are SSHAT and FNYEAQ (reference sequence). No fewer than 7 million PBMCs went into each sample. Points on this clonotype: Antigen: not known. At one end, the junction sequence differs from germline, possibly due to a read error.

Sequenced material: blood. The TCR was taken from a woman under 30 in good health. This chain joins TRBV7-7 and TRBJ2-1, with a tentative D call TRBD2 (5 bases). CDR3 protein: CASSLASEDEQFF. The DNA for the CDR3 is TGTGCTAGCAGCTTAGCGAGTGAGGATGAGCAGTTCTTC. Drawing the rest from reference TRBV7-7 and TRBJ2-1, the complete variable domain is GAGVSQSPRYKVTKRGQDVTLRCDPISSHATLYWYQQALGQGPEFLTYFNYEAQPDKSGLPSDRFSAERPEGSISTLTIQRTEQRDSAMYRCASSLASEDEQFFGPGTRLTVL.